The present T cell receptor beta chain was sequenced within a study of cytomegalovirus exposure and HLA in healthy donors. Regarding the study as a whole: Some TCR beta chains (roughly 160 of them) were listed as cytomegalovirus-associated.

Germline V CDR1 and CDR2: LNHDA, SQIVND (reference sequence). This CDR3 contains 15 residues. V shed 4 bases and J 6 bases; nucleotides not matched to a gene: 11. PCR involved 60 Vbeta and 13 Jbeta primers. Libraries were prepared by immunoSEQ multiplex PCR; TCRdb keeps only in-frame clonotypes and omits some of them. This table holds around 170,000 clones, approximately 80% found once. Note on this clone: As yet, its antigen is unknown.

The chain has TRBV19 and TRBJ1-2; 7 nucleotides agree with TRBD1. The TCR was taken from a woman in her late teens or twenties in good health and CMV-seronegative. The sequencing sample was made of PBMCs. The CDR3 DNA reads TGTGCCAGTAGTAGGGCAGGGGGTCTAAAAAATGGCTACACCTTC. Amino acid sequence: CASSRAGGLKNGYTF.